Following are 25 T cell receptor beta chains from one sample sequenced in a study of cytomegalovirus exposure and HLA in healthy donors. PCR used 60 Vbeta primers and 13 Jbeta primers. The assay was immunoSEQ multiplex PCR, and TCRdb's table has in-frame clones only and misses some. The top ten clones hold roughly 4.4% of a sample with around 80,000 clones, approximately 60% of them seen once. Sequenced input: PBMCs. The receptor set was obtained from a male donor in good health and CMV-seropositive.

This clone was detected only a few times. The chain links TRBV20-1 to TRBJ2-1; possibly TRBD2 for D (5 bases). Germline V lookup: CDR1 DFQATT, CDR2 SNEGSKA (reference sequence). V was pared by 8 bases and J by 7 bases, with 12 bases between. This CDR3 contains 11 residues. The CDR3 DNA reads TGCAGTCCCTCGAGCGGTAATGAGCAGTTCTTC. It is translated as CSPSSGNEQFF.

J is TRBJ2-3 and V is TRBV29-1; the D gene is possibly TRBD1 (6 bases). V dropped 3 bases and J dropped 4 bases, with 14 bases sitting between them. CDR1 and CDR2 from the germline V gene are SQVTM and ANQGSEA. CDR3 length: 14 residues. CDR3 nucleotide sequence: TGCAGCGTTGAGGGCCAGGGGCGTTCAGATACGCAGTATTTT. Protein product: CSVEGQGRSDTQYF.

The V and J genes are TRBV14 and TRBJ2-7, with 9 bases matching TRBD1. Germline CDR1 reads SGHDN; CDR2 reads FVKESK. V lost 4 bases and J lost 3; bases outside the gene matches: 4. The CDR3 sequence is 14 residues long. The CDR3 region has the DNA TGTGCCAGCAGCCCCGGGACAGGGATCTACGAGCAGTACTTC. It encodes CASSPGTGIYEQYF.

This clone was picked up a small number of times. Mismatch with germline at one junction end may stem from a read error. This chain's CDR3 is CASTEQQGLYGYPF. CDR3 DNA sequence: TGTGCCAGCACCGAACAACAGGGTCTCTATGGCTACCCCTTC. The chain combines TRBV13 with TRBJ1-2; D is possibly TRBD1 (6 bases). Germline CDR1 reads PRHDT; CDR2 reads FYEKMQ (reference sequence). The CDR3 is made up of 14 amino acids.

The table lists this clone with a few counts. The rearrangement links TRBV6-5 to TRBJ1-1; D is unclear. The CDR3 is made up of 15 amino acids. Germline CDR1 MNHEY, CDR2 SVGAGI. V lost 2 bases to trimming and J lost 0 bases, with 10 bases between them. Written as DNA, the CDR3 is TGTGCCAGCAGTTACGTGGGAGGGATGAACACTGAAGCTTTCTTT. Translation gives CASSYVGGMNTEAFF.

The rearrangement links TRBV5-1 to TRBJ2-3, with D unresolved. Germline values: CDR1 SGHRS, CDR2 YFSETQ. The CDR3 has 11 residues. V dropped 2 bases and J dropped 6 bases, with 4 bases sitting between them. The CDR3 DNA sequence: TGCGCCAGCAGCTTTCGGGATACGCAGTATTTT. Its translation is CASSFRDTQYF.

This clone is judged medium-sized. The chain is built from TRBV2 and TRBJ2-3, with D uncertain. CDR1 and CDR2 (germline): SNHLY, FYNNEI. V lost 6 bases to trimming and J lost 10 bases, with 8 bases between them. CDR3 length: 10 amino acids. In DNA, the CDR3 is TGTGCCAGCAGACGGTTGGCGCAGTATTTT. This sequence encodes CASRRLAQYF.

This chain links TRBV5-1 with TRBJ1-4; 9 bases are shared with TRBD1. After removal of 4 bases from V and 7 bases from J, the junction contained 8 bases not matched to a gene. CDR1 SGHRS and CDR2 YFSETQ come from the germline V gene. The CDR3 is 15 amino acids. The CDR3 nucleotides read TGCGCCAGCAGCGTACAGGGGGCGGGGAGTGAAAAACTGTTTTTT. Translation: CASSVQGAGSEKLFF.

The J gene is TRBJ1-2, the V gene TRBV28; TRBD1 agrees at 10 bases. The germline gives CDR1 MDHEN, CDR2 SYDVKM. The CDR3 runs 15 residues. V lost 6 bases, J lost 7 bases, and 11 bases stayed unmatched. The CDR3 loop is CASSLNAGTGAGYTF. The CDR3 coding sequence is TGTGCCAGCAGCTTGAACGCCGGGACAGGGGCTGGCTACACCTTC.

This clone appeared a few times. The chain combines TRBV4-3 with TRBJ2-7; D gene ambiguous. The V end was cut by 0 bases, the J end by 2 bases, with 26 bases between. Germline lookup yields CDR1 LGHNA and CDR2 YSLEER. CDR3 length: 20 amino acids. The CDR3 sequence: CASSQDDPGARGHRAYEQYF. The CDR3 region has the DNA TGCGCCAGCAGCCAAGATGATCCAGGCGCTCGTGGCCACCGAGCCTACGAGCAGTACTTC.

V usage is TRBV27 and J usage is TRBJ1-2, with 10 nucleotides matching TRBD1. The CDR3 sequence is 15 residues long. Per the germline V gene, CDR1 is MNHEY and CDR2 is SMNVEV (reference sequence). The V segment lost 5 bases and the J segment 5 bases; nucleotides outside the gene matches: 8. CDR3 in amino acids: CASSPRQGAGYGYTF. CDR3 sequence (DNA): TGTGCCAGCAGTCCCCGACAGGGGGCTGGGTATGGCTACACCTTC.

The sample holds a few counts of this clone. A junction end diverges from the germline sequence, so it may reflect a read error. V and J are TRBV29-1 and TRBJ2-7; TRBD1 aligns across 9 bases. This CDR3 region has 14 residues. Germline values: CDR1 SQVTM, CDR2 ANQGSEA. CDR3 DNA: TGCAGCGTCGAAGGTCCGGGACAGGGCTGCGAGCAGTACTTC. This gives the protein CSVEGPGQGCEQYF.

CDR3 DNA: TGTGCCACCAGCAGGGCCCATAGCAATCAGCCCCAGCATTTT. It yields the protein CATSRAHSNQPQHF. The rearrangement joins TRBV15 to TRBJ1-5; unclear D gene. Trimming pared 3 bases from V and 0 bases from J, leaving 6 bases between. The CDR3 extends over 14 amino acids. Per germline, CDR1 LNHNV and CDR2 YYDKDF (reference sequence).

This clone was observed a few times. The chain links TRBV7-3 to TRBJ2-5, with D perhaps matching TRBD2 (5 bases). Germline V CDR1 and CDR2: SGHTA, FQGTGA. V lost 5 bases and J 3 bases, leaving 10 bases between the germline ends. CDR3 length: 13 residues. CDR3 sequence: CASSRSGKETQYF. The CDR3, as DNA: TGTGCCAGCAGCCGAAGCGGCAAAGAGACCCAGTACTTC.

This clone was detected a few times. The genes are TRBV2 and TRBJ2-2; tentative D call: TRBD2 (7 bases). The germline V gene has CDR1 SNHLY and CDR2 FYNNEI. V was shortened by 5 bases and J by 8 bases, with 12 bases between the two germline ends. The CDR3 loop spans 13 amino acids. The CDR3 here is CASSPGGGGELFF. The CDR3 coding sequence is TGTGCCAGCAGTCCGGGGGGCGGGGGGGAGCTGTTTTTT.

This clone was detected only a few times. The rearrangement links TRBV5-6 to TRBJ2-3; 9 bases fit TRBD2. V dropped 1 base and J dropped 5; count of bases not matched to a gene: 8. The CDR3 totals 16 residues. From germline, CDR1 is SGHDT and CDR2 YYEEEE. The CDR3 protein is CASSLRVAGAIDTQYF. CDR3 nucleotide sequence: TGTGCCAGCAGCTTGAGGGTAGCGGGAGCCATAGATACGCAGTATTTT.

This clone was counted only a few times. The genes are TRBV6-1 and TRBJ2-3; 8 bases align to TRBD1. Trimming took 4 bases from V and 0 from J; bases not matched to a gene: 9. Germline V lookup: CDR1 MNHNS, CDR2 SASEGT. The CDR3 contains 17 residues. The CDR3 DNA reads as TGTGCCAGCAGTGCCGGACAGGGCCTATCTAGCACAGATACGCAGTATTTT. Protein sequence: CASSAGQGLSSTDTQYF.

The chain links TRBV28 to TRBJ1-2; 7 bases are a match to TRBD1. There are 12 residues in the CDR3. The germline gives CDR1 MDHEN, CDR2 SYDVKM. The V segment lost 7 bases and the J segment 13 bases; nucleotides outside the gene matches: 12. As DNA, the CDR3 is TGTGCCAGCACTTTGCCCGGGACAGCAAGCACCTTC. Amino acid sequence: CASTLPGTASTF.

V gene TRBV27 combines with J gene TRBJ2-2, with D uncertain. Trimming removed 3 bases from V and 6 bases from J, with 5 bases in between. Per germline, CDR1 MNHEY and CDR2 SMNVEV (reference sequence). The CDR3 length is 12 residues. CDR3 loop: CASSFGSGELFF. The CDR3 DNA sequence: TGTGCCAGCAGTTTCGGGTCCGGGGAGCTGTTTTTT.

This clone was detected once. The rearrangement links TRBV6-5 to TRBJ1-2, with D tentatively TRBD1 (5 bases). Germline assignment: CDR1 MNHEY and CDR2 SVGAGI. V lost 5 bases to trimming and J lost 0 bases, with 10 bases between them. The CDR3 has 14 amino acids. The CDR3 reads CASSPPGANYGYTF. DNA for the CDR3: TGTGCCAGCAGTCCCCCGGGGGCTAACTATGGCTACACCTTC.

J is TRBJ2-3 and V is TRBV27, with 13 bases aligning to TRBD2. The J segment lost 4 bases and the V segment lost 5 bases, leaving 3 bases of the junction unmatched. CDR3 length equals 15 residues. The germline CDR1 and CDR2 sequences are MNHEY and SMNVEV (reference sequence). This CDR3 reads CASSTSGRAADTQYF. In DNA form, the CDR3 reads TGTGCCAGCAGTACTAGCGGGAGGGCGGCAGATACGCAGTATTTT.

CDR3: CATIGTAHHGYTF. The CDR3 DNA reads TGTGCCACCATCGGGACAGCCCACCATGGCTACACCTTC. V and J are TRBV28 and TRBJ1-2; 7 bases map to TRBD1. This CDR3 spans 13 amino acids. The V gene end was trimmed by 10 bases and the J gene end by 6 bases; junction bases not matched to a gene: 11. Germline V gene data show CDR1 as MDHEN and CDR2 as SYDVKM.

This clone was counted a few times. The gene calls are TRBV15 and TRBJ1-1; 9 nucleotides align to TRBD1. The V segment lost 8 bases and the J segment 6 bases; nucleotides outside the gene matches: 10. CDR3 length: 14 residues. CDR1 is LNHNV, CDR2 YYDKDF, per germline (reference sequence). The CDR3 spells CATALRDREAEAFF. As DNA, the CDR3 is TGTGCCACCGCACTCCGGGACAGGGAGGCTGAAGCTTTCTTT.

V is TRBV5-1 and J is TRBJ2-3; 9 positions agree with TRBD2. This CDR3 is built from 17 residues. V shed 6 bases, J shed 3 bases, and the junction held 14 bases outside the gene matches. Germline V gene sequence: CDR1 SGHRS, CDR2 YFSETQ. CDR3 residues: CASTRIPGAGGTDTQYF. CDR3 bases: TGCGCCAGCACCAGAATTCCGGGGGCGGGAGGGACAGATACGCAGTATTTT.

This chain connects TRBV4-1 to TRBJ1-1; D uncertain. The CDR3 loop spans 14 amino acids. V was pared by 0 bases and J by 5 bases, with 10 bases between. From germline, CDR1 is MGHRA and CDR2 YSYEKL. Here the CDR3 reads CASSQDLGSTEAFF. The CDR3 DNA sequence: TGCGCCAGCAGCCAAGATCTAGGAAGTACTGAAGCTTTCTTT.